The source of this T cell receptor (beta chain) is a study of cytomegalovirus exposure and HLA in healthy donors. Study conclusions and caveats: Analyses of presence and absence presupposed an approximately uniform sequencing depth across donors. The listing of fewer than 200 TCR beta chains classed them as cytomegalovirus-associated. In a later analysis, CMV-associated beta chains were mostly HLA-associated, it appeared. Researchers reportedly found TCR beta sequences accurately predicted most subjects' HLA-A and HLA-B alleles.

Germline loops: CDR1 SGHRS, CDR2 YFSETQ. CDR3 size: 16 residues. The junction had 2 bases not matched to a gene; V was cut back by 4 bases and J by 1 base. Concerning this clone itself: Antigen unknown.

Primers: 60 Vbeta forward and 13 Jbeta reverse. Some clones are missing from TCRdb's copy, which holds only in-frame ones; the method was immunoSEQ multiplex PCR. The repertoire includes 90,000 or so clones, roughly four fifths of them detected once, and roughly 3.4% sits in the top ten. The clonotype comes from a man between 25 and 39 years old in good health and CMV-seropositive. The rearrangement links TRBV5-1 to TRBJ2-3, with 14 bases lining up with TRBD2. The material sequenced was PBMCs. CDR3 nucleotide sequence: TGCGCCAGCAGCCGGGGACTAGCGGGAGGCACAGATACGCAGTATTTT. Protein sequence: CASSRGLAGGTDTQYF.